Below are 28 T cell receptor beta chains sequenced from a single sample in a study of blood T cell repertoires in COVID-19. Measured with immunoSEQ multiplex PCR; TCRdb has only the in-frame clones, and not every one. The data contain under 300,000 clones, approximately 79% of them singletons. Sequences were obtained from peripheral blood. The source of these receptors is a woman of 80 years or more with active or convalescent COVID-19.

The chain couples TRBV20-1 to TRBJ2-6; D not resolved. V was shortened by 3 bases and J by 2 bases, with 5 bases between the two germline ends. The CDR3 runs 13 residues. Per germline, CDR1 DFQATT and CDR2 SNEGSKA (reference sequence). This CDR3 is CSASQAGANVLTF. DNA of the CDR3: TGCAGTGCTAGTCAGGCTGGGGCCAACGTCCTGACTTTC.

The chain is built from TRBV28 and TRBJ2-3; 10 positions agree with TRBD2. This CDR3 has 17 amino acids. The ends lost 7 bases at V and 0 bases at J; junction bases unmatched: 10. Looked up from germline, CDR1 is MDHEN and CDR2 is SYDVKM. CDR3 sequence reads: CASTPLRLAGSTDTQYF. DNA of the CDR3: TGTGCCAGCACCCCCCTTCGACTAGCGGGCAGCACAGATACGCAGTATTTT.

This clone was seen once. The chain employs TRBV7-8 and TRBJ1-4; 11 bases agree with TRBD1. Trimming at V came to 1 base and at J to 8 bases, leaving 0 bases not matched to a gene. The CDR3 has 14 amino acids. Germline V CDR1 and CDR2: SGHVS, FQNEAQ. The CDR3 DNA sequence: TGTGCCAGCAGCTTAGGGACAGGGGGCGAAAAACTGTTTTTT. The encoded protein is CASSLGTGGEKLFF.

The V call is TRBV11-3, the J call TRBJ2-5; D might be TRBD2 (6 bases). The CDR3 is 17 residues long. Looked up from germline, CDR1 is SGHNT and CDR2 is YENEEA. V dropped 2 bases and J dropped 2 bases, with 18 bases sitting between them. The CDR3 DNA follows: TGTGCCAGCAGCTTATCGACCGGGGGACTGGAACAAGAGACCCAGTACTTC. This gives the protein CASSLSTGGLEQETQYF.

This clone was seen a handful of times. The J gene is TRBJ1-5, the V gene TRBV9; no firm D call. CDR3 length: 12 amino acids. Germline V gene sequence: CDR1 SGDLS, CDR2 YYNGEE. V lost 0 bases and J 9 bases, leaving 7 bases between the germline ends. The CDR3 reads CASSVAFGPQHF. CDR3 DNA sequence: TGTGCCAGCAGCGTAGCCTTCGGGCCCCAGCATTTT.

The genes are TRBV27 and TRBJ2-7, with TRBD2 matching over 7 bases. Germline CDR1 MNHEY, CDR2 SMNVEV (reference sequence). The CDR3 is 13 residues long. J lost 3 bases, V lost 7 bases, and 6 bases had no gene match. The CDR3 is CASMGGNHYEQYF. The CDR3 DNA follows: TGTGCCAGCATGGGAGGGAATCACTACGAGCAGTACTTC.

This clone turned up a few times. The chain links TRBV10-1 to TRBJ2-3, with 9 bases aligning to TRBD2. The CDR3 extends over 17 amino acids. With 5 bases clipped from V and 4 bases from J, the junction kept 13 bases outside the gene matches. Germline V gene data show CDR1 as WNHNN and CDR2 as SYGVQD (reference sequence). CDR3 in DNA: TGCGCCAGCAGTAAGCGCAGGCTAGCGGGAATCGCAGATACGCAGTATTTT. This gives the protein CASSKRRLAGIADTQYF.

The DNA of the CDR3 is TGTGCCAGCAGCCGTACAGGGTTCTCTGGAAACACCATATATTTT. Its translation is CASSRTGFSGNTIYF. J is TRBJ1-3 and V is TRBV28, with D maybe TRBD1 (6 bases). The germline V and J ends were trimmed by 6 bases and 0 bases, with 12 bases remaining between them. CDR1 is MDHEN, CDR2 SYDVKM, per germline. The CDR3 consists of 15 residues.

This chain links TRBV5-1 with TRBJ1-1; 10 nucleotides match TRBD1. There are 17 residues in the CDR3. From germline, CDR1 is SGHRS and CDR2 YFSETQ. The trim removed 3 bases at V and 4 bases at J, leaving 12 bases unmatched. The CDR3 coding sequence is TGCGCCAGCAGCTCCAGACCCCCCGGGACAGGGGTCACTGAAGCTTTCTTT. Amino acids: CASSSRPPGTGVTEAFF.

The chain links TRBV7-2 to TRBJ1-1; 7 bases match TRBD1. The CDR3 spans 17 residues. CDR1 SGHTA and CDR2 FQGNSA come from the germline V gene. V lost 4 bases, J lost 0 bases, and 11 bases stayed unmatched. The CDR3 is CASSSHPGTVMNTEAFF. CDR3 sequence (DNA): TGTGCCAGCAGCTCACACCCCGGGACAGTTATGAACACTGAAGCTTTCTTT.

The chain carries TRBV28 and TRBJ1-2; the D gene is possibly TRBD1 (6 bases). Germline V gives CDR1 MDHEN, CDR2 SYDVKM. V gave up 3 bases and J gave up 4 bases, with 9 bases separating them. The CDR3 totals 13 residues. CDR3: CASSFSGAYGYTF. Here the CDR3 DNA reads TGTGCCAGCAGTTTCTCAGGGGCCTATGGCTACACCTTC.

This CDR3 reads CASSLGTGGMAEAFF. DNA for the CDR3: TGCGCCAGCAGCTTGGGCACAGGGGGGATGGCTGAAGCTTTCTTT. The rearrangement joins TRBV5-1 to TRBJ1-1, with 8 bases identical to TRBD1. From germline, CDR1 is SGHRS and CDR2 YFSETQ. With V trimmed by 0 bases and J by 6 bases, 7 bases remained unmatched. This CDR3 has 15 residues.

The CDR3 DNA reads TGCGCCAGCAGCCGAGAGAGATACACGCAGTATTTT. Translated: CASSRERYTQYF. The chain links TRBV4-1 to TRBJ2-3; no reliable D call. The CDR3 covers 12 residues. V was clipped by 4 bases and J by 9 bases, with 11 bases between them. Germline V lookup: CDR1 MGHRA, CDR2 YSYEKL.

The V call is TRBV10-1, the J call TRBJ2-5, with a possible D match to TRBD2 (5 bases). CDR1 is WNHNN and CDR2 is SYGVQD in the germline V gene (reference sequence). The CDR3 contains 11 residues. The germline V and J ends were trimmed by 4 bases and 5 bases, with 5 bases remaining between them. The CDR3 coding sequence is TGCGCCAGCAGTGGAGGGGAGACCCAGTACTTC. This gives the protein CASSGGETQYF.

V gene TRBV29-1 combines with J gene TRBJ2-3; perhaps TRBD1 as D (5 bases). The CDR3 is made up of 12 amino acids. Per the germline V gene, CDR1 is SQVTM and CDR2 is ANQGSEA. V lost 7 bases to trimming and J lost 5 bases, with 13 bases between them. CDR3 DNA: TGCAGCGACCTGGACCAGGGAGATACGCAGTATTTT. Its protein product is CSDLDQGDTQYF.

The chain carries TRBV19 and TRBJ1-2; D remains ambiguous. Germline V gives CDR1 LNHDA, CDR2 SQIVND (reference sequence). This CDR3 spans 14 amino acids. Trimming stripped 1 base from V and 2 bases from J, with 8 bases between. The CDR3 spells CASSIGGGNYGYTF. The DNA of the CDR3 is TGTGCCAGTAGTATAGGAGGAGGGAACTATGGCTACACCTTC.

The rearrangement uses TRBV19 and TRBJ1-1, with unresolved D. The germline gives CDR1 LNHDA, CDR2 SQIVND (reference sequence). The length of the CDR3 is 15 residues. V dropped 5 bases and J dropped 2 bases, with 15 bases sitting between them. Here the CDR3 reads CASSGPRAGNTEAFF. Written as DNA, the CDR3 is TGTGCCAGTAGTGGACCCCGGGCGGGTAACACTGAAGCTTTCTTT.

This chain links TRBV6-5 with TRBJ1-1; a weak D match, TRBD1 (6 bases). The CDR3 is made up of 14 amino acids. The ends were cut back, 5 bases at V and 1 base at J, with 11 bases in the middle. Germline V gene lookup returns CDR1 MNHEY and CDR2 SVGAGI. The CDR3 DNA follows: TGTGCCAGCAGTACGTTGACAGGGAACACTGAAGCTTTCTTT. It encodes CASSTLTGNTEAFF.

This sequence joins TRBV10-3 and TRBJ2-1, with 9 bases identical to TRBD2. The CDR3 is made up of 14 amino acids. Germline-derived CDR1 and CDR2 are ENHRY and SYGVKD. Trimming took 7 bases from V and 8 from J; bases not matched to a gene: 9. CDR3 protein: CAIKARREGDEQFF. The CDR3 DNA is TGTGCCATCAAGGCGCGGCGGGAGGGCGATGAGCAGTTCTTC.

The chain combines TRBV28 with TRBJ1-3; D is perhaps TRBD1 (6 bases). The germline gives CDR1 MDHEN, CDR2 SYDVKM. The CDR3 covers 15 residues. Trimming pared 2 bases from V and 2 bases from J, leaving 10 bases between. For the CDR3, the DNA is TGTGCCAGCAGTTTAATACCAGGGGCTGGAAACACCATATATTTT. It codes for CASSLIPGAGNTIYF.

The table lists this clone with a few counts. CDR3 region: CASSIRVRNQPQHF. CDR3 nucleotide sequence: TGTGCCAGTAGTATCAGGGTAAGAAATCAGCCCCAGCATTTT. The chain couples TRBV19 to TRBJ1-5; a possible D gene is TRBD1 (5 bases). The CDR3 has 14 residues. Germline V gives CDR1 LNHDA, CDR2 SQIVND (reference sequence). V was pared by 3 bases and J by 4 bases, with 10 bases between.

This sequence joins TRBV10-1 and TRBJ2-5; 8 bases are a match to TRBD2. CDR3 size: 15 residues. Trimming removed 0 bases from V and 5 bases from J; junction bases left unmatched: 5. The germline CDR1 and CDR2 sequences are WNHNN and SYGVQD (reference sequence). The CDR3 DNA reads TGCGCCAGCAGTGAGTCGTTAGCGGGGTATGAGACCCAGTACTTC. This encodes CASSESLAGYETQYF.

As DNA, the CDR3 is TGTGCCAGCAGCCCTCCAGGGGTAGCTGGGACTGAAGCTTTCTTT. Its translation: CASSPPGVAGTEAFF. The chain carries TRBV14 and TRBJ1-1; D possibly corresponds to TRBD1 (6 bases). Germline V gene lookup returns CDR1 SGHDN and CDR2 FVKESK. The CDR3 has 15 amino acids. V was pared by 4 bases and J by 5 bases, with 17 bases between.

This clone came up once. This chain links TRBV19 with TRBJ1-6, with TRBD1 matching over 11 bases. The germline V gene encodes CDR1 LNHDA and CDR2 SQIVND (reference sequence). The CDR3 runs to 15 residues. Trimming removed 5 bases from V and 9 bases from J; junction bases left unmatched: 6. CDR3 loop: CASSSRTGGFSPLHF. CDR3 in DNA: TGTGCCAGTAGTTCCCGGACAGGGGGCTTTTCACCCCTCCACTTT.

The V gene is TRBV2, the J gene TRBJ1-2, with a weak D call TRBD1 (5 bases). The V gene's germline CDR1 is SNHLY and CDR2 FYNNEI. V dropped 5 bases and J dropped 1 base, with 14 bases sitting between them. The CDR3 spans 15 residues. The CDR3 DNA is TGTGCCAGCAGTCAGGCGACGGGACTTAACTATGGCTACACCTTC. Translation gives CASSQATGLNYGYTF.

The CDR3 is CASSTLPRGAWGNEQFF. Written as DNA, the CDR3 is TGTGCCAGCAGCACCCTCCCGCGGGGGGCGTGGGGCAATGAGCAGTTCTTC. The genes are TRBV7-6 and TRBJ2-1; 8 positions match TRBD2. V shed 5 bases and J 6 bases; nucleotides not matched to a gene: 15. The CDR3 is made up of 17 amino acids. CDR1 and CDR2 from the germline V gene are SGHVS and FNYEAQ. Using reference TRBV7-6 and TRBJ2-1 for the parts outside the CDR3, the full variable domain is GAGVSQSPRYKVTKRGQDVALRCDPISGHVSLYWYRQALGQGPEFLTYFNYEAQQDKSGLPNDRFSAERPEGSISTLTIQRTEQRDSAMYRCASSTLPRGAWGNEQFFGPGTRLTVL.

The V call is TRBV10-3, the J call TRBJ2-5; D is perhaps TRBD2 (5 bases). Trimming took off 6 bases at V and 4 bases at J, with 9 bases between the two ends. The germline gives CDR1 ENHRY, CDR2 SYGVKD. The CDR3 totals 12 residues. The CDR3 protein is CAISKLGETQYF. CDR3 in DNA: TGTGCCATCAGCAAACTAGGAGAGACCCAGTACTTC.

V and J are TRBV5-1 and TRBJ1-5, with 9 bases matching TRBD1. The CDR3 runs to 15 residues. The ends lost 4 bases at V and 2 bases at J; junction bases unmatched: 4. Germline V lookup: CDR1 SGHRS, CDR2 YFSETQ. CDR3 loop: CASSEQGAGNQPQHF. In DNA, the CDR3 is TGCGCCAGCAGCGAACAGGGGGCGGGCAATCAGCCCCAGCATTTT. The full variable domain, its missing parts supplied by reference TRBV5-1 and TRBJ1-5, is KAGVTQTPRYLIKTRGQQVTLSCSPISGHRSVSWYQQTPGQGLQFLFEYFSETQRNKGNFPGRFSGRQFSNSRSEMNVSTLELGDSALYLCASSEQGAGNQPQHFGDGTRLSIL.